The T cell receptor (beta chain) described here comes from a study of technical replicates of blood from several donors. Clones were sequenced by immunoSEQ multiplex PCR, and TCRdb holds only the in-frame ones, with some missing. The data show some 48,000 clones, more than 95% seen once. The V segment lost 7 bases and the J segment 1 base; nucleotides outside the gene matches: 10. CDR3 length: 16 amino acids. Germline V CDR1 and CDR2: LNHDA, SQIVND (reference sequence). The V call is TRBV19, the J call TRBJ1-5, with 7 bases matching TRBD1. The material sequenced was T cells isolated from PBMCs. This receptor was identified in a human donor in good health. The CDR3 here is CASTPLDRVSNQPQHF. As DNA, the CDR3 is TGTGCCAGTACCCCCCTCGACAGGGTAAGCAATCAGCCCCAGCATTTT.